The rows below give T cell receptor beta chains drawn from one sample of a study of post-analysis software for immune sequencing data. TCRdb fed the PCR reads into MiXCR, producing one record per CDR3 protein. The sample holds 650,000 to 900,000 distinct CDR3 sequences, roughly 46% seen once. The source material was blood. The receptors shown here come from a girl between 5 and 17 years old with multiple sclerosis. CDR3s include the opening cysteine and the closing phenylalanine or tryptophan. The order of the fields is D gene, V gene, J gene, clone size, CDR3 protein, CDR3 DNA. A D gene is named only where the DNA matches it firmly. Size is stated for part of the rows, as once, few or many counts, or as a class when the clone is expanded.

D gene: TRBD2; V gene: TRBV9; J gene: TRBJ2-7; clone size: NA; CDR3 protein: CASSGGGEADEQYF; CDR3 DNA: TGTGCCAGCAGCGGCGGGGGGGAGGCGGACGAGCAGTACTTC
D gene: NA; V gene: TRBV12-3/TRBV12-4; J gene: TRBJ1-2; clone size: few; CDR3 protein: CASRGSGYGYTF; CDR3 DNA: TGTGCCAGCAGGGGGTCCGGCTATGGCTACACCTTC
D gene: NA; V gene: TRBV5-1; J gene: TRBJ1-5; clone size: few; CDR3 protein: CASSFTAARGNQPQHF; CDR3 DNA: TGCGCCAGCAGCTTTACGGCCGCGCGTGGCAATCAGCCCCAGCATTTT
D gene: NA; V gene: TRBV5-1; J gene: TRBJ2-1; clone size: NA; CDR3 protein: CASSPQPAGEQFF; CDR3 DNA: TGCGCCAGCAGCCCCCAGCCCGCGGGAGAGCAGTTCTTC
D gene: TRBD1; V gene: TRBV15; J gene: TRBJ2-1; clone size: NA; CDR3 protein: CATSRDKGQGTYEQFF; CDR3 DNA: TGTGCCACCAGCAGAGATAAGGGACAGGGGACCTATGAGCAGTTCTTC
D gene: TRBD2; V gene: TRBV24-1; J gene: TRBJ2-6; clone size: few; CDR3 protein: CATAPRRSLAGAGANVLTF; CDR3 DNA: TGTGCCACCGCTCCCCGGAGGTCCCTAGCGGGAGCTGGGGCCAACGTCCTGACTTTC
D gene: TRBD1; V gene: TRBV20-1; J gene: TRBJ2-7; clone size: few; CDR3 protein: CSAREQSGTVISYEQYF; CDR3 DNA: TGCAGTGCTAGAGAACAGTCCGGGACAGTTATCTCCTACGAGCAGTACTTC
D gene: NA; V gene: TRBV20-1; J gene: TRBJ1-1; clone size: few; CDR3 protein: CSAPIQGVNTEAFF; CDR3 DNA: TGCAGTGCGCCAATCCAGGGAGTAAACACTGAAGCTTTCTTT
D gene: NA; V gene: TRBV5-5; J gene: TRBJ1-2; clone size: NA; CDR3 protein: CASSMGLLGYTF; CDR3 DNA: TGTGCCAGCAGCATGGGACTTCTAGGCTACACCTTC
D gene: NA; V gene: TRBV28; J gene: TRBJ2-3; clone size: NA; CDR3 protein: CASSLRQSTDTQYF; CDR3 DNA: TGTGCCAGCAGTCTCCGCCAAAGCACAGATACGCAGTATTTT
D gene: TRBD1; V gene: TRBV5-1; J gene: TRBJ2-3; clone size: NA; CDR3 protein: CASSSLVKPSTGFIDTQYF; CDR3 DNA: TGCGCCAGCAGCTCACTAGTCAAGCCATCGACAGGGTTTATAGATACGCAGTATTTT
D gene: TRBD2; V gene: TRBV5-1; J gene: TRBJ2-6; clone size: NA; CDR3 protein: CASISGAKSSGANVLTF; CDR3 DNA: TGCGCCAGCATTAGCGGGGCCAAAAGCTCTGGGGCCAACGTCCTGACTTTC
D gene: NA; V gene: TRBV7-8; J gene: TRBJ1-5; clone size: NA; CDR3 protein: CASSTGTAGNQPQHF; CDR3 DNA: TGTGCCAGCAGCACTGGGACGGCGGGGAATCAGCCCCAGCATTTT
D gene: TRBD2; V gene: TRBV7-9; J gene: TRBJ2-7; clone size: NA; CDR3 protein: CASSPGLAVGQYF; CDR3 DNA: TGTGCCAGCAGCCCCGGACTAGCTGTCGGGCAGTACTTC
D gene: NA; V gene: TRBV12-3/TRBV12-4; J gene: TRBJ2-5; clone size: NA; CDR3 protein: CASSLWGRETQYF; CDR3 DNA: TGTGCCAGCAGTTTGTGGGGCAGGGAGACCCAGTACTTC
D gene: TRBD2; V gene: TRBV10-3; J gene: TRBJ2-1; clone size: NA; CDR3 protein: CAISESITSGRSYNEQFF; CDR3 DNA: TGTGCCATCAGTGAGTCAATCACTAGCGGGAGGTCCTACAATGAGCAGTTCTTC
D gene: TRBD1; V gene: TRBV28; J gene: TRBJ1-5; clone size: few; CDR3 protein: CASRTGVSNNQPQHF; CDR3 DNA: TGTGCCAGCAGGACAGGGGTCTCAAACAATCAGCCCCAGCATTTT
D gene: NA; V gene: TRBV20-1; J gene: TRBJ2-7; clone size: NA; CDR3 protein: CSASRSSEVTYEQYF; CDR3 DNA: TGCAGTGCTAGCAGGTCTAGCGAAGTAACCTACGAGCAGTACTTC
D gene: NA; V gene: TRBV27; J gene: TRBJ2-1; clone size: NA; CDR3 protein: CASSSMNGDQPYNEQFF; CDR3 DNA: TGTGCCAGCAGTTCAATGAACGGGGACCAGCCCTACAATGAGCAGTTCTTC
D gene: NA; V gene: TRBV7-2; J gene: TRBJ2-5; clone size: few; CDR3 protein: CASSLAPTGVQETQYF; CDR3 DNA: TGTGCCAGCAGCTTAGCTCCCACGGGAGTCCAAGAGACCCAGTACTTC
D gene: NA; V gene: TRBV7-2; J gene: TRBJ2-7; clone size: few; CDR3 protein: CASSLVWGPTEQYF; CDR3 DNA: TGTGCCAGCAGCTTAGTGTGGGGTCCTACCGAGCAGTACTTC
D gene: NA; V gene: TRBV20-1; J gene: TRBJ2-1; clone size: NA; CDR3 protein: CSARDFKTTYNEQFF; CDR3 DNA: TGCAGTGCTAGAGATTTTAAGACTACCTACAATGAGCAGTTCTTC
D gene: NA; V gene: TRBV7-2; J gene: TRBJ2-7; clone size: NA; CDR3 protein: CASSPIAPLSGIADEQYF; CDR3 DNA: TGTGCCAGCAGCCCCATCGCCCCCCTTAGCGGCATCGCGGACGAGCAGTACTTC
D gene: NA; V gene: TRBV11-2; J gene: TRBJ2-1; clone size: few; CDR3 protein: CASSLSRENNEQFF; CDR3 DNA: TGTGCCAGCAGCTTATCACGGGAGAACAATGAGCAGTTCTTC
D gene: NA; V gene: TRBV20-1; J gene: TRBJ2-7; clone size: few; CDR3 protein: CSAIPGANEQYF; CDR3 DNA: TGCAGTGCTATCCCAGGGGCCAACGAGCAGTACTTC
D gene: NA; V gene: TRBV4-2; J gene: TRBJ1-2; clone size: NA; CDR3 protein: CASSQEVQSDGYTF; CDR3 DNA: TGTGCCAGCAGCCAAGAGGTACAGTCCGATGGCTACACCTTC
D gene: TRBD2; V gene: TRBV18; J gene: TRBJ2-7; clone size: once; CDR3 protein: CASSSGLASGRYEQYF; CDR3 DNA: TGTGCCAGCTCTTCCGGGCTGGCTAGCGGGAGGTACGAGCAGTACTTC
D gene: NA; V gene: TRBV5-1; J gene: TRBJ2-7; clone size: NA; CDR3 protein: CASSSSTNTYEQYF; CDR3 DNA: TGCGCCAGCAGCTCATCCACTAACACCTACGAGCAGTACTTC
D gene: TRBD2; V gene: TRBV29-1; J gene: TRBJ2-1; clone size: NA; CDR3 protein: CSAGLAGDYNEQFF; CDR3 DNA: TGCAGCGCCGGACTAGCGGGGGATTACAATGAGCAGTTCTTC
D gene: NA; V gene: TRBV28; J gene: TRBJ1-1; clone size: NA; CDR3 protein: CASKGPEAFF; CDR3 DNA: TGTGCCAGCAAGGGGCCTGAAGCTTTCTTT
D gene: NA; V gene: TRBV20-1; J gene: TRBJ2-7; clone size: NA; CDR3 protein: CSARLQGTHEQYF; CDR3 DNA: TGCAGTGCTAGGCTTCAAGGGACCCACGAGCAGTACTTC
D gene: TRBD2; V gene: TRBV2; J gene: TRBJ2-3; clone size: NA; CDR3 protein: CASSAGTSGSWGTDTQYF; CDR3 DNA: TGTGCCAGCAGTGCCGGGACTAGCGGGAGTTGGGGCACAGATACGCAGTATTTT
D gene: NA; V gene: TRBV7-2; J gene: TRBJ2-7; clone size: NA; CDR3 protein: CASNLVPGPLEQYF; CDR3 DNA: TGTGCCAGCAACTTAGTTCCGGGCCCGCTCGAGCAGTACTTC
D gene: NA; V gene: TRBV4-1; J gene: TRBJ2-7; clone size: few; CDR3 protein: CASSQEIGGPTYEQYF; CDR3 DNA: TGCGCCAGCAGCCAAGAGATTGGAGGCCCCACCTACGAGCAGTACTTC
D gene: NA; V gene: TRBV5-6; J gene: TRBJ1-2; clone size: once; CDR3 protein: CASSFQDANYGYTF; CDR3 DNA: TGTGCCAGCAGCTTCCAGGACGCTAACTATGGCTACACCTTC
D gene: NA; V gene: TRBV5-6; J gene: TRBJ2-3; clone size: many; CDR3 protein: CASSLKVTDTQYF; CDR3 DNA: TGTGCCAGCAGCTTGAAAGTCACAGATACGCAGTATTTT
D gene: TRBD1; V gene: TRBV5-1; J gene: TRBJ2-4; clone size: few; CDR3 protein: CASSPPGQKNIQYF; CDR3 DNA: TGCGCCAGCAGCCCTCCGGGACAGAAAAACATTCAGTACTTC